This T cell receptor beta chain emerged from a study of blood T cell repertoires in COVID-19. Study-level information: COVID-19 samples collected from the United States, Italy and Spain covered acute and convalescent phases. Sample material is recorded as cDNA or gDNA derived from T cells, B-cell-depleted T cells, or PBMCs.

Method: immunoSEQ multiplex PCR; TCRdb's copy keeps in-frame clones and lacks some. Of 200,000 or so clones listed, about four fifths are singletons. Per germline, CDR1 SGHTA and CDR2 FQGNSA. J gave up 2 bases and V 7 bases, and 10 bases lay outside the gene matches. CDR3 length equals 15 residues. The Seattle patients joined while their infection was active and were tracked longitudinally afterward. The rearrangement joins TRBV7-2 to TRBJ2-7; 8 bases are a match to TRBD2. Sample: peripheral blood. The sequence came from a woman of 80 years or more with COVID-19, enrolled during active disease. CDR3 DNA: TGTGCCAGCAAATCGCTTAGCGGGGATACCTACGAGCAGTACTTC. It translates to CASKSLSGDTYEQYF.